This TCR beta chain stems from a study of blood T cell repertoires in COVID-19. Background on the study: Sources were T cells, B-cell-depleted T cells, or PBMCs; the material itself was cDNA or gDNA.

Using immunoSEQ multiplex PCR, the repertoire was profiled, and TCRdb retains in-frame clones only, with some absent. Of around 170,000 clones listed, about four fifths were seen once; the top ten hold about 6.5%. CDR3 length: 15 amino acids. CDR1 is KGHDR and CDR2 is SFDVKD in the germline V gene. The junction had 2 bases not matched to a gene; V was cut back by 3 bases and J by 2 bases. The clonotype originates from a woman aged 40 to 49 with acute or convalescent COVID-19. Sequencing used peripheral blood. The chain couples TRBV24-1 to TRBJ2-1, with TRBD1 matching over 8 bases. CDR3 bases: TGTGCCACCAGTGATGGGGGACAGGCCTACAATGAGCAGTTCTTC. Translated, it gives CATSDGGQAYNEQFF.